The source of this T cell receptor beta chain is a study of blood T cells in healthy people across ages. There are 12 residues in the CDR3. V lost 0 bases and J 7 bases, leaving 6 bases between the germline ends. Germline CDR1 and CDR2: MGHRA and YSYEKL. Donation came from healthy Caucasian individuals in Russia who were aged 6 to 90. This clonotype was found a few times. Alongside a J-beta primer mix, a sample-barcoded 5' primer served in a second PCR lasting about 7 to 11 cycles. TCRdb reprocessed the 5' RACE reads with MiXCR, giving one entry per CDR3 protein. The sample includes about 1.8 million distinct CDR3 sequences, 40% to 55% seen only once; the top ten take 2% to 2.5%.

This receptor was identified in a woman aged 40 to 55 in good health. Sequencing used blood. The rearrangement links TRBV4-1 to TRBJ1-2; D not resolved. The CDR3 loop reads CASSQETGGYTF. The CDR3 DNA follows: TGCGCCAGCAGCCAAGAAACGGGTGGCTACACCTTC.